The 6 T cell receptor beta chains below all came from one sample that was sequenced in a study of blood T cell repertoires in COVID-19. Libraries were prepared by immunoSEQ multiplex PCR; TCRdb keeps only in-frame clonotypes and omits some of them. The sample includes more than 120,000 clones, roughly 90% of them seen just once. Sequenced material: peripheral blood. These receptor sequences come from a human donor in a cohort sampled during active COVID-19.

The J gene is TRBJ2-5, the V gene TRBV10-3, with D perhaps TRBD2 (5 bases). Trimming cost V 4 bases and J 4 bases, with 22 bases left between them. The germline gives CDR1 ENHRY, CDR2 SYGVKD. The CDR3 contains 17 residues. Here the CDR3 reads CAISARAFLEGGETQYF. CDR3 DNA: TGTGCCATCAGTGCCCGAGCGTTCCTAGAGGGTGGAGAGACCCAGTACTTC.

The chain is built from TRBV11-2 and TRBJ2-5, with 9 positions matching TRBD1. V was pared by 5 bases and J by 6 bases, with 16 bases of the junction left unmatched. The CDR3 contains 17 residues. CDR1 SGHAT and CDR2 FQNNGV come from the germline V gene. CDR3 in DNA: TGTGCCAGCAGCACAATCCCGGGGACAGGGAATGGAAAGACCCAGTACTTC. It yields the protein CASSTIPGTGNGKTQYF.

V gene TRBV5-1 combines with J gene TRBJ2-5, with D possibly matching TRBD2 (6 bases). Germline V CDR1 and CDR2: SGHRS, YFSETQ. V was pared by 0 bases and J by 4 bases, with 7 bases between. CDR3 length equals 13 residues. DNA of the CDR3: TGCGCCAGCAGCTTGGAGGGAGGAGAGACCCAGTACTTC. Residues: CASSLEGGETQYF.

This chain connects TRBV9 to TRBJ1-3; no clear D gene. The CDR3 is 16 amino acids. Germline V gene lookup returns CDR1 SGDLS and CDR2 YYNGEE. V was shortened by 3 bases and J by 2 bases, with 15 bases between the two germline ends. The CDR3 loop reads CASSAIHEETGNTIYF. The CDR3 nucleotides read TGTGCCAGCAGCGCCATTCACGAGGAAACTGGAAACACCATATATTTT. The entire variable domain, with the rest obtained from reference TRBV9 and TRBJ1-3, is as follows: DSGVTQTPKHLITATGQRVTLRCSPRSGDLSVYWYQQSLDQGLQFLIQYYNGEERAKGNILERFSAQQFPDLHSELNLSSLELGDSALYFCASSAIHEETGNTIYFGEGSWLTVV.

V and J are TRBV19 and TRBJ2-7; unclear D gene. Between the trimmed V and J ends, which lost 7 bases and 3 bases, there was a span of 13 bases. The CDR3 sequence is 13 residues long. CDR1 and CDR2 from the germline V gene are LNHDA and SQIVND (reference sequence). This chain's CDR3 is CASNPGLFYEQYF. Written as DNA, the CDR3 is TGTGCCAGTAACCCGGGTCTCTTCTACGAGCAGTACTTC. Full variable domain (outside the CDR3, taken from reference TRBV19 and TRBJ2-7): DGGITQSPKYLFRKEGQNVTLSCEQNLNHDAMYWYRQDPGQGLRLIYYSQIVNDFQKGDIAEGYSVSREKKESFPLTVTSAQKNPTAFYLCASNPGLFYEQYFGPGTRLTVT.

The chain links TRBV11-1 to TRBJ2-1, with a weak D call TRBD2 (6 bases). CDR3 size: 16 residues. V was clipped by 1 base and J by 1 base, with 11 bases between them. The germline V gene encodes CDR1 SGHAT and CDR2 FQDESV (reference sequence). CDR3 amino acids: CASSLGKRVSYNEQFF. DNA for the CDR3: TGTGCCAGCAGCTTAGGGAAGCGGGTGTCCTACAATGAGCAGTTCTTC.